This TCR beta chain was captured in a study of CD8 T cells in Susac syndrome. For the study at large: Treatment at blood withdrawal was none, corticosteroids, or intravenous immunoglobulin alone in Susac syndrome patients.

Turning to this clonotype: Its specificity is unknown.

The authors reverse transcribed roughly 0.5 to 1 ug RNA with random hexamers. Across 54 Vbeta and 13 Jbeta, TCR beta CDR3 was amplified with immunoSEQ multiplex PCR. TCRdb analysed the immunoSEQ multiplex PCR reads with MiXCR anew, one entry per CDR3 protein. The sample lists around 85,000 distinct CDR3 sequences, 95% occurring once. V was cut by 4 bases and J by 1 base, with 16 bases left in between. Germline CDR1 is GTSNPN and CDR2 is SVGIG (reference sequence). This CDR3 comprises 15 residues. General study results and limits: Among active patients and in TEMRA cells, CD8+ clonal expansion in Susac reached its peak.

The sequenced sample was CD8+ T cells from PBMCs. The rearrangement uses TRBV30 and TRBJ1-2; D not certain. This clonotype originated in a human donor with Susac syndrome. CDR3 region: CAWTPHGNHNYGYTF. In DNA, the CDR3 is TGTGCCTGGACCCCCCACGGCAACCATAACTATGGCTACACCTTC.